One sample yielded the 27 T cell receptor beta chains listed below, sequenced in a study of T-cell reconstitution after alpha-beta-depleted transplantation in children. A library of TCRbeta sequences, prepared with unique molecular identifiers, was generated. One entry per CDR3 protein, called by TCRdb with MiXCR from the PCR reads. The repertoire includes approximately 510,000 distinct CDR3 sequences, approximately 20% of them detected once, and over 3% sits in the top ten. Sequences were derived from PBMCs from the stem cell graft donor, sampled from the stem cell graft. The receptors come from a human donor who donated a stem cell graft to a child with acute lymphoblastic leukemia.

The chain joins TRBV18 to TRBJ2-1, with 8 bases lining up with TRBD2. There are 15 residues in the CDR3. CDR1 KGHSH and CDR2 LQKENI come from the germline V gene. The junction had 4 bases not matched to a gene; V was cut back by 2 bases and J by 4 bases. The DNA of the CDR3 is TGTGCCAGCTCACCATTGACTAGCGCGTACAATGAGCAGTTCTTC. Protein: CASSPLTSAYNEQFF. The full variable domain, completed using reference TRBV18 and TRBJ2-1, is NAGVMQNPRHLVRRRGQEARLRCSPMKGHSHVYWYRQLPEEGLKFMVYLQKENIIDESGMPKERFSAEFPKEGPSILRIQQVVRGDSAAYFCASSPLTSAYNEQFFGPGTRLTVL.

This chain connects TRBV6-5 to TRBJ1-4; 9 bases align to TRBD1. Germline CDR1 MNHEY, CDR2 SVGAGI. The CDR3 consists of 17 residues. Trimming took 4 bases from V and 0 from J; bases not matched to a gene: 6. The CDR3 coding sequence is TGTGCCAGCAGTTCCCGGGACAGGGCTGCAACTAATGAAAAACTGTTTTTT. Translated, it gives CASSSRDRAATNEKLFF.

The J gene is TRBJ2-2, the V gene TRBV27; TRBD2 aligns across 10 bases. This CDR3 has 15 amino acids. CDR1 is MNHEY and CDR2 is SMNVEV in the germline V gene (reference sequence). The V and J ends lost 6 bases and 4 bases, in that order; junction bases with no gene match: 5. The CDR3 DNA reads as TGTGCCAGCAGCCGGACTAGCGGCCCCACCGGGGAGCTGTTTTTT. Protein product: CASSRTSGPTGELFF.

The rearrangement links TRBV20-1 to TRBJ1-1; 11 bases fit TRBD1. The CDR3 runs to 12 residues. V lost 5 bases to trimming and J lost 8 bases; unmatched junction nucleotides: 4. Per the germline V gene, CDR1 is DFQATT and CDR2 is SNEGSKA (reference sequence). In DNA form, the CDR3 reads TGCAGTGCTGAGGGACAGGGGGAAGAAGCTTTCTTT. This translates into CSAEGQGEEAFF.

V gene TRBV5-5 combines with J gene TRBJ2-5; TRBD1 aligns across 8 bases. The CDR3 contains 15 residues. J lost 1 base, V lost 3 bases, and 5 bases had no gene match. Germline V gene data show CDR1 as SGHKS and CDR2 as YYEKEE (reference sequence). Here the CDR3 DNA reads TGTGCCAGCAGCTGGACAGGGTCCCTCCAAGAGACCCAGTACTTC. It encodes CASSWTGSLQETQYF.

CDR3 in amino acids: CASSVVGANVLTF. CDR3 sequence (DNA): TGTGCCAGCAGCGTAGTTGGGGCCAACGTCCTGACTTTC. This sequence joins TRBV9 and TRBJ2-6; no definite D call. The CDR3 consists of 13 residues. Trimming stripped 0 bases from V and 3 bases from J, with 1 base between. Germline CDR1 SGDLS, CDR2 YYNGEE.

This clonotype was detected only a few times. The V and J genes are TRBV20-1 and TRBJ1-4; tentatively, D is TRBD1 (6 bases). Trimming stripped 1 base from V and 0 bases from J, with 18 bases between. This CDR3 is 18 amino acids long. Germline CDR1 reads DFQATT; CDR2 reads SNEGSKA (reference sequence). CDR3 region: CSARGWGAHLATNEKLFF. The DNA of the CDR3 is TGCAGTGCTAGAGGGTGGGGGGCTCACCTTGCAACTAATGAAAAACTGTTTTTT.

This clonotype occurred a few times. This sequence joins TRBV19 and TRBJ1-1, with 11 bases aligning to TRBD1. Germline CDR1 and CDR2: LNHDA and SQIVND (reference sequence). Germline trimming cut 5 bases from V and 0 bases from J; bases unmatched to any gene: 8. The CDR3 runs 17 residues. As DNA, the CDR3 is TGTGCCAGTAGTGACGATTCGGGACAGGGGGTGAACACTGAAGCTTTCTTT. Translated, it gives CASSDDSGQGVNTEAFF.

This clonotype has more than one count but fewer than ten. This chain uses TRBV27 with TRBJ1-2, with a weak D call TRBD1 (5 bases). Trimming shortened V by 4 bases and J by 5 bases, and 20 bases separated the two germline ends. The CDR3 loop spans 16 amino acids. Looked up from germline, CDR1 is MNHEY and CDR2 is SMNVEV (reference sequence). CDR3 loop: CASSWGTAGGWYGYTF. The CDR3 nucleotides read TGTGCCAGCAGTTGGGGGACGGCTGGGGGATGGTATGGCTACACCTTC.

This clonotype was seen only a few times. The germline gene is not matched at one end of the junction; a read error may be the cause. The chain uses TRBV12-3 or TRBV12-4 and TRBJ2-2; D gene uncertain. The CDR3 runs 15 residues. CDR3: CASSSGLPKTGELFF. The DNA of the CDR3 is TGTGCCAGCAGTTCCGGGCTACCGAAGACCGGGGAGCTGTTTTTT.

This clonotype has a handful of counts. The chain carries TRBV12-3 or TRBV12-4 and TRBJ2-3; no firm D call. This CDR3 comprises 17 residues. V was pared by 5 bases and J by 2 bases, with 20 bases between. This chain's CDR3 is CASSPLRWASFTDTQYF. Here the CDR3 DNA reads TGTGCCAGCAGTCCCCTTCGGTGGGCGTCCTTCACAGATACGCAGTATTTT.

The CDR3 loop reads CASSRRGADQPQHF. CDR3 nucleotides: TGTGCCAGTAGTAGACGGGGGGCCGATCAGCCCCAGCATTTT. This chain links TRBV19 with TRBJ1-5, with D perhaps TRBD1 (6 bases). Trimming pared 4 bases from V and 5 bases from J, leaving 12 bases between. The germline V gene encodes CDR1 LNHDA and CDR2 SQIVND (reference sequence). This CDR3 contains 14 residues.

The chain is built from TRBV24-1 and TRBJ2-3; no reliable D call. This CDR3 contains 19 residues. Germline V lookup: CDR1 KGHDR, CDR2 SFDVKD. Trimming cost V 0 bases and J 5 bases, with 23 bases left between them. In DNA form, the CDR3 reads TGTGCCACCAGTGATTTGCCCCGAGCCTCCAGCGCGGATAGAGATACGCAGTATTTT. It yields the protein CATSDLPRASSADRDTQYF.

The chain employs TRBV27 and TRBJ2-3; D ambiguous. The CDR3 loop spans 13 amino acids. The V end lost 2 bases, the J end lost 7 bases, and 10 bases lay between the germline ends. CDR1 MNHEY and CDR2 SMNVEV come from the germline V gene (reference sequence). The CDR3 DNA follows: TGTGCCAGCAGTTTAGACTTGAGGAATACGCAGTATTTT. As protein: CASSLDLRNTQYF.

This clonotype was found a few times. The chain links TRBV20-1 to TRBJ2-3, with 7 bases fitting TRBD2. Germline CDR1 reads DFQATT; CDR2 reads SNEGSKA (reference sequence). The CDR3 runs to 15 residues. V gave up 1 base and J gave up 0 bases; unmatched junction bases: 4. The CDR3 sequence: CSARGLAVSTDTQYF. CDR3 in DNA: TGCAGTGCTAGAGGTCTAGCGGTTAGCACAGATACGCAGTATTTT.

This clonotype appeared a few times. The chain couples TRBV11-2 to TRBJ2-2; D may be TRBD2 (5 bases). The CDR3 extends over 15 amino acids. Germline CDR1 and CDR2: SGHAT and FQNNGV. Trimming removed 8 bases at V and 0 bases at J, with 13 bases between. CDR3 sequence (DNA): TGTGCCAGCCGGGGTAACGATGCGAACACCGGGGAGCTGTTTTTT. Encoded protein: CASRGNDANTGELFF.

The rearrangement joins TRBV9 to TRBJ1-4; D is undetermined. This CDR3 contains 17 residues. The V gene's germline CDR1 is SGDLS and CDR2 YYNGEE. Trimming removed 3 bases from V and 0 bases from J, with 15 bases in between. CDR3 nucleotide sequence: TGTGCCAGCAGCGGAGCGGTTCCAGACGCAACTAATGAAAAACTGTTTTTT. This translates into CASSGAVPDATNEKLFF.

This clonotype has only a few counts. The chain uses TRBV29-1 and TRBJ2-1; tentative D call: TRBD2 (5 bases). The V end lost 3 bases, the J end lost 0 bases, and 12 bases lay between the germline ends. Germline V gives CDR1 SQVTM, CDR2 ANQGSEA. The CDR3 has 15 amino acids. CDR3 sequence: CSVDGPGSSYNEQFF. Written as DNA, the CDR3 is TGCAGCGTTGACGGCCCGGGGAGCTCCTACAATGAGCAGTTCTTC.

V usage is TRBV27 and J usage is TRBJ2-3; TRBD1 matches 10 bases. Germline CDR1 reads MNHEY; CDR2 reads SMNVEV (reference sequence). V lost 5 bases, J lost 3 bases, and 11 bases stayed unmatched. This CDR3 is 17 amino acids long. The DNA of the CDR3 is TGTGCCAGCAGTCCGATCGACAGGGGGCGCTGGACAGATACGCAGTATTTT. Encoded protein: CASSPIDRGRWTDTQYF.

This clonotype appeared a few times. The chain is built from TRBV6-5 and TRBJ2-7; 7 positions match TRBD2. CDR1 is MNHEY and CDR2 is SVGAGI in the germline V gene. The CDR3 length is 18 residues. V was clipped by 2 bases and J by 5 bases; unmatched bases: 18. CDR3 loop: CASSYPETGAGPFHEQYF. CDR3 sequence (DNA): TGTGCCAGCAGTTACCCGGAGACTGGAGCGGGGCCCTTCCACGAGCAGTACTTC.

V usage is TRBV15 and J usage is TRBJ2-1, with 8 bases lining up with TRBD2. Germline assignment: CDR1 LNHNV and CDR2 YYDKDF (reference sequence). The ends lost 5 bases at V and 10 bases at J; junction bases unmatched: 7. The CDR3 sequence is 13 residues long. CDR3 DNA sequence: TGTGCCACCAGCGGCAGACTAGCGTCCGAGCAGTTCTTC. This translates into CATSGRLASEQFF.

This clonotype was detected a few times. The chain employs TRBV18 and TRBJ2-7; D remains unclear. V lost 1 base and J 6 bases, leaving 7 bases between the germline ends. There are 12 residues in the CDR3. Germline V gives CDR1 KGHSH, CDR2 LQKENI. The CDR3, as DNA: TGTGCCAGCTCACCACTCGGTTCCGAGCAGTACTTC. This sequence encodes CASSPLGSEQYF.

This clonotype was seen more than once but under ten times. CDR3 nucleotide sequence: TGTGCCAGCAGTTCCCTGGGAGCCCTTAGCTCCTACAATGAGCAGTTCTTC. It codes for CASSSLGALSSYNEQFF. The chain carries TRBV27 and TRBJ2-1, with D possibly being TRBD2 (5 bases). Germline CDR1 and CDR2: MNHEY and SMNVEV (reference sequence). The ends were cut back, 4 bases at V and 0 bases at J, with 16 bases in the middle. This CDR3 comprises 17 residues.

This clonotype has a count of ten or more. The chain links TRBV20-1 to TRBJ2-7; a possible D gene is TRBD1 (6 bases). Trimming took off 0 bases at V and 5 bases at J, with 20 bases between the two ends. The CDR3 runs 16 residues. In germline, CDR1 is DFQATT, CDR2 SNEGSKA (reference sequence). CDR3 nucleotide sequence: TGCAGTGCTAGAGATCCAATCAGGGGAGATATCAACGAGCAGTACTTC. Its translation is CSARDPIRGDINEQYF.

This clonotype appeared a few times. The chain employs TRBV4-1 and TRBJ2-7; weak D call: TRBD1 (6 bases). Germline CDR1 MGHRA, CDR2 YSYEKL. This CDR3 is 15 amino acids long. With 2 bases removed from V and 2 bases from J, the gap between germline ends came to 13 bases. The CDR3 reads CASSQLYRAPYEQYF. The CDR3 region has the DNA TGCGCCAGCAGCCAATTGTACAGGGCACCCTACGAGCAGTACTTC.

The V gene is TRBV7-3, the J gene TRBJ2-1; the D call may be TRBD1 or TRBD2 (6 bases each). Germline V CDR1 and CDR2: SGHTA, FQGTGA. CDR3 size: 16 residues. V was shortened by 5 bases and J by 7 bases, with 21 bases between the two germline ends. In DNA, the CDR3 is TGTGCCAGCAGCCCGGGCCCCGACCGGGGGCAAAATGAGCAGTTCTTC. Translating it yields CASSPGPDRGQNEQFF.

The V gene is TRBV4-1, the J gene TRBJ2-7; 7 positions match TRBD2. V was clipped by 1 base and J by 7 bases; unmatched bases: 7. Per the germline V gene, CDR1 is MGHRA and CDR2 is YSYEKL. CDR3 length equals 14 residues. Here the CDR3 DNA reads TGCGCCAGCAGCCAAGGACTAGCCTTGAGGGAGCAGTACTTC. It translates to CASSQGLALREQYF.